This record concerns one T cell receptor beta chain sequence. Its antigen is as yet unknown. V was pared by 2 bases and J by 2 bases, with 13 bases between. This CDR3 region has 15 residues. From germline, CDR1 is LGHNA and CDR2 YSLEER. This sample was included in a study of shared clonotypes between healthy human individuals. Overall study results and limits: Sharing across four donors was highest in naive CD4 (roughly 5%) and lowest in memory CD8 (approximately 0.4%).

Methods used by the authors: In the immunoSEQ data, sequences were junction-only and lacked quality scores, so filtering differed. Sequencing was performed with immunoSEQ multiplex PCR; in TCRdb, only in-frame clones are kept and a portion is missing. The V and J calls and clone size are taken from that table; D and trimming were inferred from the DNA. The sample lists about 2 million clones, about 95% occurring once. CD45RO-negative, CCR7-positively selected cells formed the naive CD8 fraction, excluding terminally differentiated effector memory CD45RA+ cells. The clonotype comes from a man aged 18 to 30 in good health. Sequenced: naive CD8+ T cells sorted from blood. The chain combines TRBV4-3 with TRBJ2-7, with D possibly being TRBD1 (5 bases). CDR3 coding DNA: TGCGCCAGCAGCCAATGGGGCAGCGAAGCCTACGAGCAGTACTTC. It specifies CASSQWGSEAYEQYF.